This T cell receptor beta chain was sequenced during a study of T cell changes during pregnancy in multiple sclerosis (dated by TCRdb to between 2019 and 2020). General notes on the study: The study looked at changes in the T cell repertoire across pregnancy in women with multiple sclerosis.

Taken from cysteine to phenylalanine, the CDR3 has 11 residues. The sequence is cut down to CDR3 DNA, 33 bases in frame from base 1. The germline V gene encodes CDR1 SGHAT and CDR2 FQNNGV. Remarks on this clone: The antigen it recognizes is unknown. The junction departs from germline at one end; a sequencing error may be responsible.

The receptor library was made with the immunoSEQ multiplex PCR assay. Held by TCRdb, this immuneACCESS table contains in-frame sequences only and omits some clones. Under half of the omission traces to an unresolved V gene where checked; the cause of the rest is unknown. The sample data list about 59,000 clones, and 90% to 95% of these were observed just once. Roughly 0.4% of the sample rests with the top ten. This receptor was identified in a female donor with multiple sclerosis, enrolled in a pregnancy study. Material: CD4+ T cells from peripheral blood mononuclear cells, obtained before pregnancy. This chain is built from TRBV11-2 and TRBJ2-7, with 12 middle bases fitting TRBD1. The CDR3: CASSSGQGALF. The nucleotide sequence is TGTGCCAGCAGCTCGGGACAGGGGGCTTTATTC.